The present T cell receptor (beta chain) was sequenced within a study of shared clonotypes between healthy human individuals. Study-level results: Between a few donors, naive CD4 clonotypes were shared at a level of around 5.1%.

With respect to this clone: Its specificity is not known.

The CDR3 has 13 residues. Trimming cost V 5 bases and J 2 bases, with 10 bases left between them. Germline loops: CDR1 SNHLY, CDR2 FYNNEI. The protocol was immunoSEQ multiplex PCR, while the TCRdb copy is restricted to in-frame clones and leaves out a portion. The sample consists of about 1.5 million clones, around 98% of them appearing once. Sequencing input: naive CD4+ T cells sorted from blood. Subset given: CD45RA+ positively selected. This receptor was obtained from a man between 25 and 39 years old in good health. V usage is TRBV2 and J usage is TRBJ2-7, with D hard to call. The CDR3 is CASSKQPPYEQYF. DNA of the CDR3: TGTGCCAGCAGTAAACAGCCTCCCTACGAGCAGTACTTC.